This entry features one TCR beta chain sequence. Authors' processing steps: By means of reference gene primer amplification, nucleated cell counts were estimated. Produced via immunoSEQ multiplex PCR; TCRdb's table is partial and in-frame only. The V and J calls and clone size were taken over from that table, and D and trimming were inferred from the DNA. This table has under 250,000 clones, over 60% appearing once. The sample belongs to a study of blood T cell repertoires in COVID-19. Study-level background: Both acute and convalescent COVID-19 samples were obtained from the United States, Italy and Spain. T cells, B-cell-depleted T cells, or PBMCs provided the cDNA or gDNA that served as material.

The receptor was derived from a woman aged 70-85 years with acute or convalescent COVID-19. What was sequenced was peripheral blood.

The CDR3 is CASSSTGDSTDTQYF. As DNA, the CDR3 is TGCGCCAGCAGCTCAACAGGGGACAGCACAGATACGCAGTATTTT. The chain employs TRBV5-1 and TRBJ2-3; 7 positions match TRBD1. CDR1 and CDR2 (germline): SGHRS, YFSETQ. This CDR3 is 15 amino acids long. Trimming removed 3 bases from V and 0 bases from J; junction bases left unmatched: 4.